This passage covers 28 T cell receptor beta chains from one sample sequenced in a study of T cells in Graves' hyperthyroidism and ophthalmopathy. Researchers amplified the TCR beta CDR3 regions from RNA transcripts. The TCR CDR3 first-round RT-PCR relied on the HTBI primer set. TCRdb independently ran MiXCR on the multiplex PCR reads; one entry per CDR3 protein. The repertoire includes hundreds of thousands of distinct CDR3 sequences, less than 25% of them detected once, and under 35% sits in the top ten. The specimen sequenced was blood. The origin of the receptors is a man aged 25 to 40 with Graves' ophthalmopathy.

This chain uses TRBV15 with TRBJ2-2; possible D gene TRBD1, 5 bases. The ends were cut back, 9 bases at V and 4 bases at J, with 9 bases in the middle. Germline V gives CDR1 LNHNV, CDR2 YYDKDF (reference sequence). This CDR3 comprises 12 residues. The CDR3 loop reads CATLGATGELFF. The CDR3 nucleotides are TGTGCCACGCTAGGGGCCACCGGGGAGCTGTTTTTT.

A few counts support this clonotype. At one of its ends the junction is not consistent with the germline gene, which may arise from a read error. The chain combines TRBV7-2 with TRBJ2-5; 8 nucleotides agree with TRBD2. Germline CDR1 is SGHTA and CDR2 is FQGNSA. The CDR3 consists of 15 residues. The CDR3 loop is CASSSHGWGGRPGDF. The CDR3 region has the DNA TGTGCCAGCAGCTCGCATGGGTGGGGCGGGAGGCCCGGGGACTTC.

This clonotype was seen a handful of times. The rearrangement uses TRBV6-1 and TRBJ1-2; D is possibly TRBD1 (5 bases). CDR3 size: 15 residues. Germline V gene data show CDR1 as MNHNS and CDR2 as SASEGT. V gave up 2 bases and J gave up 0 bases, with 10 bases separating them. The CDR3: CASSERDGANYGYTF. CDR3 nucleotide sequence: TGTGCCAGCAGTGAAAGGGACGGAGCTAACTATGGCTACACCTTC.

This clonotype was recorded many times. The V call is TRBV28, the J call TRBJ1-5, with 9 bases lining up with TRBD1. The CDR3 length is 17 residues. CDR1 is MDHEN and CDR2 is SYDVKM in the germline V gene. Trimming took 7 bases from V and 6 from J; bases not matched to a gene: 16. CDR3 in amino acids: CASTLWAGTGSSQPQHF. The CDR3 DNA is TGTGCCAGCACCTTATGGGCCGGGACAGGGAGTAGTCAGCCCCAGCATTTT.

This clonotype has more than one count but fewer than ten. The genes are TRBV10-3 and TRBJ2-7, with D perhaps TRBD1 (6 bases). The CDR3 contains 12 residues. V gave up 0 bases and J gave up 7 bases, with 7 bases separating them. Germline values: CDR1 ENHRY, CDR2 SYGVKD. CDR3 in DNA: TGTGCCATCAGTGAGTCAGGGACAGAGCAGTACTTC. Translated: CAISESGTEQYF.

There are a few counts of this clonotype. At one end the junction does not follow the germline gene, possibly because of a read error. The CDR3 nucleotides are TGTGCCAGCAAGAGGGTGGGCAACTCTGGGGCCAACGCCCTGACTTTC. This sequence encodes CASKRVGNSGANALTF. V usage is TRBV28 and J usage is TRBJ2-6; D may correspond to TRBD1 or TRBD2 (5 bases each). CDR1 MDHEN and CDR2 SYDVKM come from the germline V gene. This CDR3 region has 16 residues.

The gene calls are TRBV20-1 and TRBJ2-1, with TRBD1 matching 9 bases. Unmatched junction bases numbered 13, after V lost 3 bases and J lost 7 bases. CDR3 length equals 16 residues. The germline V gene encodes CDR1 DFQATT and CDR2 SNEGSKA (reference sequence). For the CDR3, the DNA is TGCAGTGCTAGTGCAACGGACAGGGGAAAGTTGAATGAGCAGTTCTTC. Encoded protein: CSASATDRGKLNEQFF.

This clonotype occurred many times. The chain employs TRBV5-6 and TRBJ1-2; 8 bases line up with TRBD1. Per the germline V gene, CDR1 is SGHDT and CDR2 is YYEEEE. J lost 4 bases, V lost 4 bases, and 6 bases had no gene match. This CDR3 contains 14 residues. For the CDR3, the DNA is TGTGCCAGCAGCGGACAGGACAGGGTCTATGGCTACACCTTC. It codes for CASSGQDRVYGYTF.

The table lists this clonotype with many counts. The J gene is TRBJ2-3, the V gene TRBV2, with D perhaps being TRBD1 or TRBD2 (5 bases each). Germline CDR1 and CDR2: SNHLY and FYNNEI. The CDR3 length is 16 residues. V dropped 10 bases and J dropped 0 bases, with 20 bases sitting between them. The chain's CDR3 is CATFSLGTPSTDTQYF. In nucleotides, the CDR3 is TGTGCCACCTTTTCACTCGGGACCCCTAGCACAGATACGCAGTATTTT.

CDR3 sequence (DNA): TGTGCCAGTAGTATAGCGGGCCGGGACGAGCAGTACTTC. This encodes CASSIAGRDEQYF. The chain has TRBV19 and TRBJ2-7; D unclear. Germline V gives CDR1 LNHDA, CDR2 SQIVND (reference sequence). With 1 base removed from V and 5 bases from J, the gap between germline ends came to 9 bases. This CDR3 is built from 13 residues.

This clonotype has a single count. This chain connects TRBV6-2 or TRBV6-3 to TRBJ2-1; D might be TRBD1 (6 bases). CDR3 size: 14 residues. CDR1 and CDR2 (germline): MNHEY, SVGEGT. Trimming pared 6 bases from V and 5 bases from J, leaving 14 bases between. CDR3 in amino acids: CASRPPGVNNEQFF. The CDR3 bases are TGTGCCAGCAGACCCCCAGGGGTCAACAATGAGCAGTTCTTC.

This clonotype has just a few counts. The CDR3 sequence: CASRPSEGTGVPLHF. CDR3 DNA sequence: TGTGCCAGCAGACCCTCAGAGGGGACGGGGGTCCCCCTCCACTTT. The genes are TRBV7-8 and TRBJ1-6; possibly TRBD1 for D (5 bases). CDR3 size: 15 residues. Trimming cost V 6 bases and J 13 bases, with 22 bases left between them. Germline assignment: CDR1 SGHVS and CDR2 FQNEAQ. The full variable domain, with the rest looked up from reference TRBV7-8 and TRBJ1-6, is GAGVSQSPRYKVAKRGQDVALRCDPISGHVSLFWYQQALGQGPEFLTYFQNEAQLDKSGLPSDRFFAERPEGSVSTLKIQRTQQEDSAVYLCASRPSEGTGVPLHFGNGTRLTVT.

This chain uses TRBV6-2 or TRBV6-3 with TRBJ1-1; tentative D call: TRBD1 (5 bases). This CDR3 comprises 15 residues. CDR1 is MNHEY and CDR2 is SVGEGT in the germline V gene. V lost 2 bases and J lost 4, with 14 bases in between. The CDR3 reads CASSYDSPPGTEAFF. The CDR3 DNA reads as TGTGCCAGCAGTTACGACAGTCCTCCAGGCACTGAAGCTTTCTTT.

This clonotype was recorded many times. J is TRBJ1-2 and V is TRBV30; 9 bases fit TRBD1. The CDR3 consists of 15 residues. Germline loops: CDR1 GTSNPN, CDR2 SVGIG (reference sequence). The ends lost 4 bases at V and 2 bases at J; junction bases unmatched: 8. The CDR3 DNA sequence: TGTGCCTGGATGGGGACAGGGCGGCTAAACTATGGCTACACCTTC. It is translated as CAWMGTGRLNYGYTF.

V gene TRBV7-9 combines with J gene TRBJ2-2, with TRBD2 matching over 12 bases. The ends lost 5 bases at V and 9 bases at J; junction bases unmatched: 4. The V gene's germline CDR1 is SEHNR and CDR2 FQNEAQ (reference sequence). The CDR3 has 14 residues. CDR3 sequence: CASSPTSGSWELFF. DNA of the CDR3: TGTGCCAGCAGCCCGACTAGCGGGAGCTGGGAGCTGTTTTTT.

This chain uses TRBV12-5 with TRBJ1-2; a possible D gene is TRBD1 (5 bases). V shed 5 bases and J shed 4 bases, with 14 bases lying between them. CDR1 LGHNT and CDR2 FRNRAP come from the germline V gene. This CDR3 region has 14 residues. CDR3 protein: CASGRDSKGYGYTF. DNA for the CDR3: TGTGCTAGTGGTCGGGACTCCAAGGGCTATGGCTACACCTTC.

This clonotype was seen at least ten times. The chain has TRBV12-3 or TRBV12-4 and TRBJ2-7, with no clear D. The CDR3 is 13 residues long. The germline V and J ends were trimmed by 10 bases and 6 bases, with 19 bases remaining between them. The DNA for the CDR3 is TGTGCCACCAGAGAAACGGCAACCTCCGAGCAGTACTTC. This translates into CATRETATSEQYF.

This clonotype came up a few times. The chain couples TRBV5-6 to TRBJ2-3, with 10 nucleotides matching TRBD2. From germline, CDR1 is SGHDT and CDR2 YYEEEE. V dropped 4 bases and J dropped 5; count of bases not matched to a gene: 7. The CDR3 consists of 15 residues. This CDR3 reads CASSGAGGPLDTQYF. For the CDR3, the DNA is TGTGCCAGCAGCGGAGCGGGAGGGCCTTTAGATACGCAGTATTTT.

Ten or more counts support this clonotype. The gene calls are TRBV7-9 and TRBJ2-3, with TRBD1 matching over 8 bases. Germline CDR1 and CDR2: SEHNR and FQNEAQ (reference sequence). The CDR3 totals 15 residues. Trimming cost V 5 bases and J 0 bases; bases outside gene matches: 4. CDR3 amino acids: CASSPDRGSTDTQYF. CDR3 nucleotide sequence: TGTGCCAGCAGCCCCGACAGGGGTAGCACAGATACGCAGTATTTT. Full variable domain (remainder filled in from reference TRBV7-9 and TRBJ2-3): DTGVSQNPRHKITKRGQNVTFRCDPISEHNRLYWYRQTLGQGPEFLTYFQNEAQLEKSRLLSDRFSAERPKGSFSTLEIQRTEQGDSAMYLCASSPDRGSTDTQYFGPGTRLTVL.

This clonotype was detected ten times or more. The junction does not match germline at one end; this may be a read error. The chain is built from TRBV6-1 and TRBJ2-7; unclear D gene. The CDR3 contains 12 residues. The germline V gene encodes CDR1 MNHNS and CDR2 SASEGT. CDR3 loop: CASTEVTYEQYF. The CDR3 DNA sequence: TGTGCCAGCACTGAAGTGACCTACGAGCAGTACTTC.

This clonotype was detected only a few times. The V and J genes are TRBV5-1 and TRBJ2-7, with D maybe TRBD1 (5 bases). This CDR3 region has 15 residues. Deletions cut 0 bases from V and 2 bases from J, with 12 bases between. Germline V gene data show CDR1 as SGHRS and CDR2 as YFSETQ. The CDR3 nucleotides are TGCGCCAGCAGCTTGGGTTCAGGGCTCACCTACGAGCAGTACTTC. Translation: CASSLGSGLTYEQYF.

Only a few counts were recorded for this clonotype. CDR3 bases: TGTGCCAGCAGCCAAGCGCCACGAGGCTACAATGAGCAGTTCTTC. It specifies CASSQAPRGYNEQFF. The chain combines TRBV3-1 with TRBJ2-1, with D unclear. There are 15 residues in the CDR3. The V gene lost 1 base and the J gene lost 3 bases, with 10 bases spanning the gap. Germline CDR1 and CDR2: LGHDT and YNNKEL (reference sequence).

This clonotype was observed a few times. This chain joins TRBV20-1 and TRBJ2-1; TRBD1 matches at 9 bases. Per the germline V gene, CDR1 is DFQATT and CDR2 is SNEGSKA (reference sequence). The CDR3 loop spans 19 amino acids. J gave up 4 bases and V 5 bases, and 21 bases lay outside the gene matches. This CDR3 reads CSAPSRGLVPDRGYNEQFF. As DNA, the CDR3 is TGCAGTGCTCCTTCGAGGGGGCTAGTCCCTGACAGGGGGTACAATGAGCAGTTCTTC.

This rearrangement joins TRBV12-3 or TRBV12-4 to TRBJ1-4; 7 nucleotides agree with TRBD1. This CDR3 comprises 15 residues. Trimming took 1 base from V and 8 from J; bases not matched to a gene: 7. The CDR3 coding sequence is TGTGCCAGCAGTTTAGTTACAGGGGCGGGGGAAAAACTGTTTTTT. Amino acid sequence: CASSLVTGAGEKLFF.

CDR3 bases: TGTGCCAGTATGGGGTTTGACTACGAGCAGTACTTC. Residues: CASMGFDYEQYF. The rearrangement joins TRBV19 to TRBJ2-7; D unresolved. This CDR3 spans 12 amino acids. Trimming cost V 7 bases and J 3 bases, with 10 bases left between them. CDR1 is LNHDA and CDR2 is SQIVND in the germline V gene (reference sequence).

The chain combines TRBV20-1 with TRBJ2-7, with D uncertain. CDR1 and CDR2 (germline): DFQATT, SNEGSKA (reference sequence). Trimming cost V 3 bases and J 3 bases, with 15 bases left between them. The CDR3 runs 14 residues. The CDR3 bases are TGCAGTGCTAGCCAGACCCTCCTGGACTACGAGCAGTACTTC. It codes for CSASQTLLDYEQYF.

At least ten counts were recorded for this clonotype. The chain carries TRBV28 and TRBJ2-1; the match to TRBD1 covers 12 bases. The CDR3 spans 16 residues. Trimming at V came to 2 bases and at J to 9 bases, leaving 8 bases not matched to a gene. CDR1 is MDHEN, CDR2 SYDVKM, per germline. This CDR3 reads CASSLPGTGGWGEQFF. CDR3 in DNA: TGTGCCAGCAGTTTACCCGGGACAGGGGGCTGGGGTGAGCAGTTCTTC. Using reference TRBV28 and TRBJ2-1 for the parts outside the CDR3, the full variable domain is DVKVTQSSRYLVKRTGEKVFLECVQDMDHENMFWYRQDPGLGLRLIYFSYDVKMKEKGDIPEGYSVSREKKERFSLILESASTNQTSMYLCASSLPGTGGWGEQFFGPGTRLTVL.

The gene calls are TRBV19 and TRBJ2-5, with 7 bases matching TRBD1. V was clipped by 5 bases and J by 3 bases; unmatched bases: 9. Per the germline V gene, CDR1 is LNHDA and CDR2 is SQIVND (reference sequence). The CDR3 runs to 15 residues. The CDR3, as DNA: TGTGCCAGTAGTGTCTCCGGGACAGAGAAAGAGACCCAGTACTTC. Its translation: CASSVSGTEKETQYF.